This TCR beta chain was identified during a study of CD8+ T cells in alopecia areata. Study information: Patients received oral tofacitinib, 5 to 10 mg twice daily, for moderate-to-severe alopecia areata.

Researchers picked out CD4+ and CD8+ T cells from PBMCs by sorting. RNA extraction and reverse transcription yielded cDNA as sequencing template. Sequencing was performed with immunoSEQ multiplex PCR; in TCRdb, only in-frame clones are kept and a portion is missing. The sample holds some 130,000 clones, around 60% seen once. The CDR3 is made up of 15 amino acids. Whole-study results and caveats: Normal scalp showed lower clonality than lesional scalp, especially alopecia totalis/universalis.

This clone was found a few times. The target antigen is unknown. The TCR originated in a human donor with alopecia areata. This chain connects TRBV21-1 to TRBJ2-1; the table's D call TRBD2 went unverified against the DNA. TRBV21-1 is a pseudogene locus. The sequenced sample was CD4+ T cells sorted from blood, obtained at week 0. The CDR3 protein is CASSNEGRTDNEQFF. CDR3 in DNA: TGTGCCAGCAGCAATGAGGGCAGAACCGACAATGAGCAGTTCTTC.